One sample yielded the 20 T cell receptor beta chains listed below, sequenced in a study of T cell changes during pregnancy in multiple sclerosis. Libraries were prepared by immunoSEQ multiplex PCR; TCRdb keeps only in-frame clonotypes and omits some of them. The sample lists around 69,000 clones, 85% to 95% occurring once. Sample: peripheral blood, taken in the third trimester of pregnancy. These receptors were collected from a female donor in good health, enrolled as a control in a pregnancy study.

This chain joins TRBV7-9 and TRBJ2-4; a weak D match, TRBD2 (6 bases). This CDR3 contains 15 residues. Trimming pared 5 bases from V and 0 bases from J, leaving 11 bases between. Germline CDR1 SEHNR, CDR2 FQNEAQ (reference sequence). CDR3 amino acids: CASSRGSGAKNIQYF. The CDR3, as DNA: TGTGCCAGCAGCCGGGGGAGTGGAGCCAAAAACATTCAGTACTTC. Based on the CDR3 plus reference TRBV7-9 and TRBJ2-4, the full variable domain is DTGVSQNPRHKITKRGQNVTFRCDPISEHNRLYWYRQTLGQGPEFLTYFQNEAQLEKSRLLSDRFSAERPKGSFSTLEIQRTEQGDSAMYLCASSRGSGAKNIQYFGAGTRLSVL.

This chain links TRBV6-6 with TRBJ1-6; tentative D call: TRBD1 (5 bases). Trimming took off 5 bases at V and 8 bases at J, with 16 bases between the two ends. CDR3 length equals 15 residues. Germline CDR1 reads MNHNY; CDR2 reads SVGAGI (reference sequence). The CDR3 bases are TGTGCCAGCAGTATCGGGGGAGGGGCGGATTCACCCCTCCACTTT. Encoded protein: CASSIGGGADSPLHF.

The rearrangement joins TRBV5-1 to TRBJ2-3, with 11 bases fitting TRBD2. The CDR3 extends over 16 amino acids. V lost 4 bases, J lost 2 bases, and 6 bases stayed unmatched. Germline V gene sequence: CDR1 SGHRS, CDR2 YFSETQ. The CDR3 is CASSRLAGTLTDTQYF. DNA of the CDR3: TGCGCCAGCAGCAGACTAGCGGGGACACTCACAGATACGCAGTATTTT.

This clone was counted between two and nine times. This chain uses TRBV6-6 with TRBJ2-7; D gene ambiguous. The CDR3 consists of 15 residues. CDR1 and CDR2 (germline): MNHNY, SVGAGI (reference sequence). The V end was cut by 0 bases, the J end by 3 bases, with 12 bases between. The DNA for the CDR3 is TGTGCCAGCAGTTACTCAAGCCCTAACCTCTACGAGCAGTACTTC. It encodes CASSYSSPNLYEQYF.

The V gene is TRBV5-1, the J gene TRBJ2-7; the D is unclear. CDR1 and CDR2 (germline): SGHRS, YFSETQ. Trimming took off 2 bases at V and 6 bases at J, with 18 bases between the two ends. CDR3 length: 15 residues. As DNA, the CDR3 is TGCGCCAGCAGCTTAAATGCCCCACCCCCGGTCGAGCAGTACTTC. Its translation: CASSLNAPPPVEQYF.

The gene calls are TRBV6-5 and TRBJ1-1, with 8 nucleotides matching TRBD1. Germline V gene data show CDR1 as MNHEY and CDR2 as SVGAGI. V shed 6 bases and J 11 bases; nucleotides not matched to a gene: 11. The length of the CDR3 is 13 residues. CDR3 in amino acids: CASRVTGQGIAFF. The DNA for the CDR3 is TGTGCCAGCAGGGTAACTGGACAGGGTATCGCTTTCTTT.

V usage is TRBV5-6 and J usage is TRBJ1-1; the D is unclear. The V and J ends lost 2 bases and 4 bases respectively, with 9 bases between them. CDR3 length equals 13 residues. In germline, CDR1 is SGHDT, CDR2 YYEEEE. The CDR3 loop is CASSLTPSTEAFF. DNA for the CDR3: TGTGCCAGCAGCTTAACCCCCAGCACTGAAGCTTTCTTT.

The genes are TRBV18 and TRBJ2-1; 9 bases match TRBD2. V was pared by 3 bases and J by 9 bases, with 9 bases of the junction left unmatched. CDR1 KGHSH and CDR2 LQKENI come from the germline V gene. The CDR3 sequence is 15 residues long. The CDR3 sequence: CASSPGGRGGFEQFF. The CDR3 DNA is TGTGCCAGCTCACCCGGCGGGCGGGGGGGATTTGAGCAGTTCTTC.

The chain employs TRBV5-6 and TRBJ2-7; TRBD1 might be the D (5 bases). The V gene's germline CDR1 is SGHDT and CDR2 YYEEEE. Trimming shortened V by 3 bases and J by 3 bases, and 10 bases separated the two germline ends. The CDR3 spans 13 residues. The CDR3 region has the DNA TGTGCCAGCAGCTGGATCGACAGCTACGAGCAGTACTTC. This encodes CASSWIDSYEQYF.

CDR3 in amino acids: CASSAQGQGNGYTF. The CDR3 DNA is TGTGCCAGCAGTGCCCAAGGACAGGGTAATGGCTACACCTTC. V and J are TRBV6-6 and TRBJ1-2, with 8 bases lining up with TRBD1. V was pared by 5 bases and J by 6 bases, with 8 bases of the junction left unmatched. This CDR3 region has 14 residues. Germline V gene sequence: CDR1 MNHNY, CDR2 SVGAGI (reference sequence).

This sequence joins TRBV28 and TRBJ1-5; D is possibly TRBD1 (5 bases). This CDR3 contains 13 residues. Germline CDR1 is MDHEN and CDR2 is SYDVKM. The germline V and J ends were trimmed by 6 bases and 5 bases, with 11 bases remaining between them. CDR3 protein: CASRGQGYQPQHF. The CDR3 bases are TGTGCCAGCAGAGGGCAGGGTTATCAGCCCCAGCATTTT.

The chain employs TRBV7-8 and TRBJ2-6, with a possible D match to TRBD1 (6 bases). From germline, CDR1 is SGHVS and CDR2 FQNEAQ. V was clipped by 2 bases and J by 0 bases, with 17 bases between them. This CDR3 comprises 19 residues. CDR3 nucleotides: TGTGCCAGCAGCTTACGGCCAGGGACATTCAGCTCTGGGGCCAACGTCCTGACTTTC. Translated: CASSLRPGTFSSGANVLTF.

In DNA, the CDR3 is TGTGCCAGCAGGTTACCTCCGGGGGGCTACACCTTC. Amino acids: CASRLPPGGYTF. This sequence joins TRBV5-6 and TRBJ1-2; D call uncertain. Germline V gene data show CDR1 as SGHDT and CDR2 as YYEEEE. The length of the CDR3 is 12 residues. Trimming shortened V by 5 bases and J by 8 bases, and 13 bases separated the two germline ends.

Details on this clone: The same CDR3 arises from other DNA sequences in this sample as well. The chain couples TRBV19 to TRBJ2-3; 8 bases line up with TRBD2. The CDR3 sequence is 13 residues long. The V and J ends lost 5 bases and 4 bases, in that order; junction bases with no gene match: 2. Germline V gives CDR1 LNHDA, CDR2 SQIVND (reference sequence). The CDR3 nucleotides are TGTGCCAGTAGTTTGGGACTAGCAGATACGCAGTATTTT. Translating it yields CASSLGLADTQYF.

CDR3 residues: CASSQAGKLFF. The DNA for the CDR3 is TGCGCCAGCAGCCAAGCGGGAAAACTGTTTTTT. V usage is TRBV4-1 and J usage is TRBJ1-4; no clear D gene. CDR1 and CDR2 (germline): MGHRA, YSYEKL. The CDR3 has 11 amino acids. V lost 1 base and J 10 bases, leaving 4 bases between the germline ends.

The rearrangement uses TRBV10-3 and TRBJ1-5, with unresolved D. In germline, CDR1 is ENHRY, CDR2 SYGVKD. V was pared by 9 bases and J by 4 bases, with 13 bases between. The CDR3 is made up of 13 amino acids. CDR3 residues: CAIGSGNNQPQHF. The CDR3 nucleotides are TGTGCCATAGGGTCGGGGAATAATCAGCCCCAGCATTTT.

The chain uses TRBV27 and TRBJ2-1; 16 nucleotides agree with TRBD2. Germline values: CDR1 MNHEY, CDR2 SMNVEV (reference sequence). This CDR3 region has 20 residues. V dropped 4 bases and J dropped 7; count of bases not matched to a gene: 16. CDR3: CASSSLPPGLAGGPRNEQFF. CDR3 sequence (DNA): TGTGCCAGCAGTTCTCTCCCGCCGGGACTAGCGGGAGGGCCCCGGAATGAGCAGTTCTTC.

V is TRBV5-4 and J is TRBJ2-5; D unclear. V lost 4 bases and J 1 base, leaving 17 bases between the germline ends. Germline CDR1 and CDR2: SGHNT and YYREEE (reference sequence). The CDR3 loop spans 16 amino acids. The CDR3, as DNA: TGTGCCAGCAGCCAACCTAATAGCCCCTCCCAAGAGACCCAGTACTTC. It yields the protein CASSQPNSPSQETQYF.

The V call is TRBV28, the J call TRBJ2-1, with TRBD1 identical over 7 bases. There are 16 residues in the CDR3. CDR1 is MDHEN, CDR2 SYDVKM, per germline. Trimming cost V 5 bases and J 0 bases; bases outside gene matches: 7. CDR3 bases: TGTGCCAGCAGTGCAAGGGGGCGGACCTCCTACAATGAGCAGTTCTTC. This codes for CASSARGRTSYNEQFF.

This clone has only one observation. For the CDR3, the DNA is TGTGCCAGCAGCCCCCGGGATCCTCTTCCGTCAGATACGCAGTATTTT. It yields the protein CASSPRDPLPSDTQYF. This sequence joins TRBV14 and TRBJ2-3; the D gene is possibly TRBD2 (5 bases). Germline CDR1 and CDR2: SGHDN and FVKESK. The CDR3 runs to 16 residues. Trimming removed 4 bases at V and 4 bases at J, with 18 bases between.